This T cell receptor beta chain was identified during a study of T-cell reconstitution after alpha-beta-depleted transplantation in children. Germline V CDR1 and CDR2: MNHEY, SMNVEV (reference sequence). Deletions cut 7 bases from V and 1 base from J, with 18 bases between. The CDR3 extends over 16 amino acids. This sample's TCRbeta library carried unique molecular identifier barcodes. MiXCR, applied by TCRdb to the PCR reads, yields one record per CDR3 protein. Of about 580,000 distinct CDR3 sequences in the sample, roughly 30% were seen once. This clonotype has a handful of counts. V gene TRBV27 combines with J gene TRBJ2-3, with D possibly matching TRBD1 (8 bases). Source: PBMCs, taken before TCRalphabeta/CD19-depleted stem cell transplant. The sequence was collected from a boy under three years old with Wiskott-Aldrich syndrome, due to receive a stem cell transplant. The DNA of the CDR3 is TGTGCCAGCACCCACAGGGGGGGAGCCCGCACAGATACGCAGTATTTT. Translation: CASTHRGGARTDTQYF.